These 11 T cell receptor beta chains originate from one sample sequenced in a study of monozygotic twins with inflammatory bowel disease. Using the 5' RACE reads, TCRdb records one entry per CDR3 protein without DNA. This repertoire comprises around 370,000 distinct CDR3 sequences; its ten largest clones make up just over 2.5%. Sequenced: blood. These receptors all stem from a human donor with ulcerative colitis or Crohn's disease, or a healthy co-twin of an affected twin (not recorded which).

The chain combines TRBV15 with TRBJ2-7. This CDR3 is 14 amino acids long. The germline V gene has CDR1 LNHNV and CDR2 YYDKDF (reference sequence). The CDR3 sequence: CATSRVIGVGEQYF.

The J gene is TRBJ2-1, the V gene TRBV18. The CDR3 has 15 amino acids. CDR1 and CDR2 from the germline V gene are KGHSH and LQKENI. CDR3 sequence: CASSPPKGTYNEQFF. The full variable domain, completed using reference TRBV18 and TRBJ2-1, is NAGVMQNPRHLVRRRGQEARLRCSPMKGHSHVYWYRQLPEEGLKFMVYLQKENIIDESGMPKERFSAEFPKEGPSILRIQQVVRGDSAAYFCASSPPKGTYNEQFFGPGTRLTVL.

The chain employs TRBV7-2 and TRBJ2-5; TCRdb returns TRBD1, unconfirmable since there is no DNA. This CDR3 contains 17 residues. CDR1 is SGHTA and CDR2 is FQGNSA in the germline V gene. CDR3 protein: CASSSNRDGKYQETQYF.

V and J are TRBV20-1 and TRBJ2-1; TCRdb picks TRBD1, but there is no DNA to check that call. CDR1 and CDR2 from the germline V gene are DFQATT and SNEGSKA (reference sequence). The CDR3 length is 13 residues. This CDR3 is CSASPGARSEQFF.

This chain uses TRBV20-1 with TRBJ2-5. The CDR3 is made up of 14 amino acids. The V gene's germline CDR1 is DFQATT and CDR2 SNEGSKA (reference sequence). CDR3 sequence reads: CSARDWVTQETQYF.

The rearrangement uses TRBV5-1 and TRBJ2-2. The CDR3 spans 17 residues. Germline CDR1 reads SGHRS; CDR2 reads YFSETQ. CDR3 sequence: CASSLARLTVNTGELFF.

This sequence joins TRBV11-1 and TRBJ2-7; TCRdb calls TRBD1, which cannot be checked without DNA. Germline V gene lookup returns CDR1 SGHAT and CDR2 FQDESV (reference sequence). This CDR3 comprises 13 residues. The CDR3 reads CASRGQGAFEQYF.

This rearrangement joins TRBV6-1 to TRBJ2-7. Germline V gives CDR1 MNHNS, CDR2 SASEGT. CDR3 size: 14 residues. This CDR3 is CASSITGISYEQYF.

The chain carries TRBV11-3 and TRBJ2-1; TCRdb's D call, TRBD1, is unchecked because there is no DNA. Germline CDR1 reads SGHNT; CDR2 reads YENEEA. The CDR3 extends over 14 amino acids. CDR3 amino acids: CASSIRDNYNEQFF.

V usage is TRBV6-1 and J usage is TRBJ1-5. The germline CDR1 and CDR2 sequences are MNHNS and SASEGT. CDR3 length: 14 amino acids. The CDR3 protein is CASSEQFGNQPQHF.

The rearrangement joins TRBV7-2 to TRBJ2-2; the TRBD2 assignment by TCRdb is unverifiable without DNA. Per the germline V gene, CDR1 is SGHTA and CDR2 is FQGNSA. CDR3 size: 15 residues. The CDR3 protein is CASSLVPLASGELFF.